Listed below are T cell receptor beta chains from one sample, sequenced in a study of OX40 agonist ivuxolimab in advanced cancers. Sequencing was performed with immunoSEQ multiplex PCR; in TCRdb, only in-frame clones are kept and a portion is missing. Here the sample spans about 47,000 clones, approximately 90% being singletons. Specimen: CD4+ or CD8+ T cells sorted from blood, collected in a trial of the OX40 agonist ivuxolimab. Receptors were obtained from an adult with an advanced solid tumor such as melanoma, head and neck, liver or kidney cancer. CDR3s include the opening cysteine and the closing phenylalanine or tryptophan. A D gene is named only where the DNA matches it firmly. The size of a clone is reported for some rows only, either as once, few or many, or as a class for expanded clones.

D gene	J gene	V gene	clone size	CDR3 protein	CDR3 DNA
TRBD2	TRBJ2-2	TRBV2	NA	CATGSGGPTGELFF	TGTGCCACCGGGTCGGGAGGGCCCACCGGGGAGCTGTTTTTT
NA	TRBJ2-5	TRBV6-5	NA	CASSYGLGGGNTQYF	TGTGCCAGCAGTTACGGTTTAGGGGGCGGGAACACCCAGTACTTC
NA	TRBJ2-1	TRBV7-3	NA	CASSLIIHNEQFF	TGTGCCAGCAGCTTAATAATTCACAATGAGCAGTTCTTC
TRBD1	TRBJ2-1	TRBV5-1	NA	CASSLQGTGYNEQFF	TGCGCCAGCAGCCTCCAGGGGACAGGCTACAATGAGCAGTTCTTC
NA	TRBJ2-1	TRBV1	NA	CTSSVASGSSYNEQFF	NA
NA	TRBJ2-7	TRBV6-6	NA	CASRRTVSYEQYF	TGTGCCAGCAGGCGGACAGTCTCCTACGAGCAGTACTTC
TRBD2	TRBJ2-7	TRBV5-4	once	CASSLGLADYEQYF	TGTGCCAGCAGCTTGGGGCTAGCGGATTACGAGCAGTACTTC
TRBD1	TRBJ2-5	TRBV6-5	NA	CASSYLTGGGGTRYF	TGTGCCAGCAGTTACCTGACAGGGGGCGGGGGGACCCGGTACTTC
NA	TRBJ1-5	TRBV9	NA	CASSSRGVVSEPQHF	TGTGCCAGCAGCTCCCGAGGGGTCGTATCGGAGCCCCAGCATTTT
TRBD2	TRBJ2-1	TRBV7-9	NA	CASSWGTSADNEQFF	TGTGCCAGCAGCTGGGGGACTAGCGCCGACAATGAGCAGTTCTTC
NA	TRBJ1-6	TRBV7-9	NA	CASSPTDGKSSYNSPLHF	TGTGCCAGCAGCCCCACGGACGGGAAGAGCTCCTATAATTCACCCCTCCACTTT
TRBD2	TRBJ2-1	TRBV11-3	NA	CASSRTSHEQFF	TGTGCCAGCAGCCGGACTAGCCATGAGCAGTTCTTC
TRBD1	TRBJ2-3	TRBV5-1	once	CASSKDRGRSDTQYF	TGCGCCAGCAGCAAAGACAGGGGGCGCTCAGATACGCAGTATTTT
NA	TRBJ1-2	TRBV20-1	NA	CSAQEWFGYTF	TGCAGTGCCCAGGAGTGGTTTGGCTACACCTTC
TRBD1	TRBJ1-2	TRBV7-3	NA	CASSKGGTQGHYTF	TGTGCCAGCAGCAAAGGGGGAACACAGGGGCACTACACCTTC
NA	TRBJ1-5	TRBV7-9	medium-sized	CASSLESNQPQHF	TGTGCCAGCAGCTTAGAGAGCAATCAGCCCCAGCATTTT
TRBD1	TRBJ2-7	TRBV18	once	CASSPDRVSYEQYF	TGTGCCAGCTCACCAGACAGGGTCTCCTACGAGCAGTACTTC
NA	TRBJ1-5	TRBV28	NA	CASSPRTWLYQPQHF	TGTGCCAGCAGTCCGCGGACATGGTTGTATCAGCCCCAGCATTTT
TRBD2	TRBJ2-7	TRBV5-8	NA	CASRLGLAGPSYEQYF	TGTGCCAGCAGACTCGGCCTAGCGGGCCCGTCCTACGAGCAGTACTTC
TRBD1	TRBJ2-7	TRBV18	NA	CASSPGDRGQYF	TGTGCCAGCTCACCCGGGGACAGGGGCCAGTACTTC
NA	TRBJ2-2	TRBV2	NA	CASSGLHTGELFF	TGTGCCAGCAGCGGACTACACACCGGGGAGCTGTTTTTT
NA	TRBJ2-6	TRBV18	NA	CASSPFVATGYISGANVLTF	TGTGCCAGCTCACCATTTGTCGCGACAGGATATATCTCTGGGGCCAACGTCCTGACTTTC
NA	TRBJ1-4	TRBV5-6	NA	CASSLEGGRREKLFF	TGTGCCAGCAGCTTGGAAGGGGGGCGGCGAGAAAAACTGTTTTTT
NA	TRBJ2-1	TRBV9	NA	CASSVEGEQFF	TGTGCCAGCAGCGTAGAGGGTGAGCAGTTCTTC
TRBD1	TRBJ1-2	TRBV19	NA	CASSYPGQGANYGYTF	TGTGCCAGTAGTTACCCGGGACAGGGCGCTAACTATGGCTACACCTTC
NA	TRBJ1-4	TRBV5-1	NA	CASSDTSTNEKLFF	TGCGCCAGCAGCGACACCTCAACTAATGAAAAACTGTTTTTT
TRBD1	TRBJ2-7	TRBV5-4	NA	CASSAGQDKTYEQYF	TGTGCCAGCAGCGCGGGACAGGATAAGACCTACGAGCAGTACTTC
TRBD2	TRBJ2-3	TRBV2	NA	CASRGTSGIPPDTQYF	TGTGCCAGCAGAGGGACTAGCGGTATCCCCCCAGATACGCAGTATTTT